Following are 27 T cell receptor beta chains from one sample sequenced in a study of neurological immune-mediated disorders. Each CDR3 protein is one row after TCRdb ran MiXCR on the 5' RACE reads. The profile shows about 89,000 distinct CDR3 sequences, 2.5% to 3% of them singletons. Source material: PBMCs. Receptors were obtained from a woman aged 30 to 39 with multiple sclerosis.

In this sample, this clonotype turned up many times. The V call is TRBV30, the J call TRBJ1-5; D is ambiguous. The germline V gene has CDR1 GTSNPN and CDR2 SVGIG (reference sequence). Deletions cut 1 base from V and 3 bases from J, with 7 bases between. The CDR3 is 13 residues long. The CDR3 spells CAWSEQLNQPQHF. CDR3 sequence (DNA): TGTGCCTGGAGTGAACAGCTCAATCAGCCCCAGCATTTT. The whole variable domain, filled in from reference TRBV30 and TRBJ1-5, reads SQTIHQWPATLVQPVGSPLSLECTVEGTSNPNLYWYRQAAGRGLQLLFYSVGIGQISSEVPQNLSASRPQDRQFILSSKKLLLSDSGFYLCAWSEQLNQPQHFGDGTRLSIL.

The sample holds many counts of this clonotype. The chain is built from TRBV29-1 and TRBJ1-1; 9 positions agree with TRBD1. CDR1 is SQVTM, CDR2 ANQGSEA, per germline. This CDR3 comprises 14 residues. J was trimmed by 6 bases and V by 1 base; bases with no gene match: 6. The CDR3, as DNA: TGCAGCGTTGAAGTAATGGACAGGGGTGCTGAAGCTTTCTTT. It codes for CSVEVMDRGAEAFF.

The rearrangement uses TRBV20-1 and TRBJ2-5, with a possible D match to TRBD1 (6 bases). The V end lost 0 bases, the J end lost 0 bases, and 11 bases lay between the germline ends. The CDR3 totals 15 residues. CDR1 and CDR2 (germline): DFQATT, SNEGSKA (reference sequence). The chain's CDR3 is CSARDPQGYQETQYF. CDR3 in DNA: TGCAGTGCTAGAGATCCCCAGGGGTACCAAGAGACCCAGTACTTC.

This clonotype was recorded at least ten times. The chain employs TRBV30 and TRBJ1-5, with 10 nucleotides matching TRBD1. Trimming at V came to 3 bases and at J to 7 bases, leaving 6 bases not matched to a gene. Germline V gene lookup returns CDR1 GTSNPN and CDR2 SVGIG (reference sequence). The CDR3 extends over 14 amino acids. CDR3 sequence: CAWSGQGEAQPQHF. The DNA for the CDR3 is TGTGCCTGGAGCGGACAGGGGGAAGCGCAGCCCCAGCATTTT.

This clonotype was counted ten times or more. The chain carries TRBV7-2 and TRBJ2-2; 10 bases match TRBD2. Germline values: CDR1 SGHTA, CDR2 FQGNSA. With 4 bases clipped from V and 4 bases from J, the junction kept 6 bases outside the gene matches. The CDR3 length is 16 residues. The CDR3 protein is CASSSQREGFTGELFF. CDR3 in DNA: TGTGCCAGCAGCTCACAGCGGGAGGGTTTCACCGGGGAGCTGTTTTTT.

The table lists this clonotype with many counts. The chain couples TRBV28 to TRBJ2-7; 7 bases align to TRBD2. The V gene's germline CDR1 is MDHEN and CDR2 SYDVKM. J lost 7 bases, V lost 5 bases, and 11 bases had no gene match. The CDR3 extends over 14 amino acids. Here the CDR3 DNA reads TGTGCCAGCAGTCCCGGGACTACCGCTCGGGAGCAGTACTTC. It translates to CASSPGTTAREQYF.

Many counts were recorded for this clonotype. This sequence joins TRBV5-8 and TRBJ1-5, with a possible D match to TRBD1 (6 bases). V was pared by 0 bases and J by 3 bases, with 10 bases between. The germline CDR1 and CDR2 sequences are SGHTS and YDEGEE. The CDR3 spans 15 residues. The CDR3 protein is CASSLGRTVNQPQHF. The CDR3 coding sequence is TGTGCCAGCAGCTTGGGTCGGACAGTCAATCAGCCCCAGCATTTT.

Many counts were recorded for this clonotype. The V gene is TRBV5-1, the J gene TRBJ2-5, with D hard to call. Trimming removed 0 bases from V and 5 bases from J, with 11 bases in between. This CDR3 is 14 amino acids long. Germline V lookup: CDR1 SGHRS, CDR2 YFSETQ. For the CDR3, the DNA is TGCGCCAGCAGCTTGGCGGAACTGGGGGAGACCCAGTACTTC. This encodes CASSLAELGETQYF.

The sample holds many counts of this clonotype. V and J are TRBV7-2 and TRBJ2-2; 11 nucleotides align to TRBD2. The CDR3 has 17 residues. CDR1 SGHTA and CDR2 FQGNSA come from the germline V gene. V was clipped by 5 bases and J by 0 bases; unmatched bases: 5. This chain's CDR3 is CASSHLLAGANTGELFF. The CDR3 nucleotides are TGTGCCAGCAGCCACTTACTAGCGGGGGCGAACACCGGGGAGCTGTTTTTT.

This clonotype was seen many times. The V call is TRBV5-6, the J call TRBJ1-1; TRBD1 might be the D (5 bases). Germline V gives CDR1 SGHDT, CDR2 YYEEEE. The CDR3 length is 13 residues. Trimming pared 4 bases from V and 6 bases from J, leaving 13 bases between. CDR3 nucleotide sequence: TGTGCCAGCAGCGTGTGGGGCGCTTCTGAAGCTTTCTTT. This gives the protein CASSVWGASEAFF.

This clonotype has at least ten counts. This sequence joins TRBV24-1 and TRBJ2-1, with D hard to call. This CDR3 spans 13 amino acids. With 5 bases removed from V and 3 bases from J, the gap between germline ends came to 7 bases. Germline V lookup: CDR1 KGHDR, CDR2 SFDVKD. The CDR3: CATSGVNYNEQFF. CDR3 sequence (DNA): TGTGCCACCAGTGGGGTTAACTACAATGAGCAGTTCTTC.

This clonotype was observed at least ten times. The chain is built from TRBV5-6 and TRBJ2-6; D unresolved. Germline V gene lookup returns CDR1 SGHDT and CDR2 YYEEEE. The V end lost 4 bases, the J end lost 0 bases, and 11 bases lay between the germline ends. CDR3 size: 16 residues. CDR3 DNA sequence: TGTGCCAGCAGCACCGAACAGCGCTCTGGGGCCAACGTCCTGACTTTC. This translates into CASSTEQRSGANVLTF.

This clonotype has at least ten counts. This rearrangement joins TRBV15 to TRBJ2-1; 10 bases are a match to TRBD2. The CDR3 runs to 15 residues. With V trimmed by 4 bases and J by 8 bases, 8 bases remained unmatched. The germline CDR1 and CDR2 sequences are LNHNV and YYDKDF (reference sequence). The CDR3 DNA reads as TGTGCCACCAGCAACAGGCTAGCGGGAGCCTATGAGCAGTTCTTC. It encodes CATSNRLAGAYEQFF.

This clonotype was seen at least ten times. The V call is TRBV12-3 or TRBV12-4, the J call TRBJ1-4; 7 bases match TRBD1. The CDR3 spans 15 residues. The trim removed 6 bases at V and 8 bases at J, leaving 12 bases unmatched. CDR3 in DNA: TGTGCCAGCAGCGACAGGGTGGGGGCCAGAGAAAAACTGTTTTTT. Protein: CASSDRVGAREKLFF.

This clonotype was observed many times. The CDR3 sequence is CSASGVSSSPYEQYF. CDR3 coding DNA: TGCAGTGCATCCGGGGTGTCGTCAAGTCCCTACGAGCAGTACTTC. The rearrangement links TRBV20-1 to TRBJ2-7; maybe TRBD2 (5 bases). Germline loops: CDR1 DFQATT, CDR2 SNEGSKA (reference sequence). The CDR3 extends over 15 amino acids. Trimming removed 6 bases from V and 2 bases from J, with 20 bases in between.

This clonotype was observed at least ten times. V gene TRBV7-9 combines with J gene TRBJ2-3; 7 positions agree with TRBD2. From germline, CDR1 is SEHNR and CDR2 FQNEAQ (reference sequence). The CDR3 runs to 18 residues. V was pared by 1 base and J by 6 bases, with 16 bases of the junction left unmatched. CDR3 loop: CASSLEVIPGSGKDTQYF. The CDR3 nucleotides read TGTGCCAGCAGCTTAGAGGTTATCCCCGGGAGCGGGAAGGATACGCAGTATTTT. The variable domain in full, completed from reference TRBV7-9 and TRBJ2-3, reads DTGVSQNPRHKITKRGQNVTFRCDPISEHNRLYWYRQTLGQGPEFLTYFQNEAQLEKSRLLSDRFSAERPKGSFSTLEIQRTEQGDSAMYLCASSLEVIPGSGKDTQYFGPGTRLTVL.

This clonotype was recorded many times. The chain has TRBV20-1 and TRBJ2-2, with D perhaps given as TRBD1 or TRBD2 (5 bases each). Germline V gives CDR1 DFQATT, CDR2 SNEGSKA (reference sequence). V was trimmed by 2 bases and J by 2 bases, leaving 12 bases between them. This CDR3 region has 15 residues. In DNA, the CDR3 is TGCAGTGCTAGACGCAGGGACCAAAACACCGGGGAGCTGTTTTTT. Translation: CSARRRDQNTGELFF.

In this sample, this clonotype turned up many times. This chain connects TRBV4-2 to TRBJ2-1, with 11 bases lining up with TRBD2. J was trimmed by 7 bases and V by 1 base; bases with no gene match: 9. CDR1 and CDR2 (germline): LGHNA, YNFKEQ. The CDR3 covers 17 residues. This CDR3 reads CASSQGEGSGRGNEQFF. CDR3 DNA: TGTGCCAGCAGCCAAGGGGAAGGTAGCGGGAGGGGAAATGAGCAGTTCTTC.

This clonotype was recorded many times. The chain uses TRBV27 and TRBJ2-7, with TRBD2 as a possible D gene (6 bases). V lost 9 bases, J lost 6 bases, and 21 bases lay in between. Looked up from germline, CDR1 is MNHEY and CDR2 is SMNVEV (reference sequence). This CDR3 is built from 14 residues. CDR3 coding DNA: TGTGCCAGTAGGTCGGGGACTCTTCTGGCCGAGCAGTACTTC. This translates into CASRSGTLLAEQYF.

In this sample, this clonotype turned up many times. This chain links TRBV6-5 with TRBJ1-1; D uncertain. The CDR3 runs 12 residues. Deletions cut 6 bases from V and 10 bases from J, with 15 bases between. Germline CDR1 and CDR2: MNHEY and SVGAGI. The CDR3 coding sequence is TGTGCCAGCAGCAAATCCGGGCGGCGAGCTTTCTTT. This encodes CASSKSGRRAFF.

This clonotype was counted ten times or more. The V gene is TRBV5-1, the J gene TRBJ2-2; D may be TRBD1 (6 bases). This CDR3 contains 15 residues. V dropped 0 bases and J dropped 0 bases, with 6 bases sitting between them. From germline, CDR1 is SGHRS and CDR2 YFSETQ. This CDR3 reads CASSLGTANTGELFF. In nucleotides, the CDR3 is TGCGCCAGCAGCTTGGGGACAGCGAACACCGGGGAGCTGTTTTTT.

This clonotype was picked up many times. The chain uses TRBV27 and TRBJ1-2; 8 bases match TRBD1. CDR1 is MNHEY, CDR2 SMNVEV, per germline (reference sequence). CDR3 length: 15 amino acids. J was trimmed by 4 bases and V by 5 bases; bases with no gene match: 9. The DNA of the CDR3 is TGTGCCAGCAGTCCGAGGGGGACAGGTGCCTATGGCTACACCTTC. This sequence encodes CASSPRGTGAYGYTF.

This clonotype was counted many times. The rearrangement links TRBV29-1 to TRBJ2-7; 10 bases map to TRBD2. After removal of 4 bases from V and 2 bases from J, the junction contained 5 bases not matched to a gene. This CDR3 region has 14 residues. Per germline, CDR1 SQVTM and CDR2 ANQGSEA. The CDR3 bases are TGCAGCGTTGGTAGCGGGAGGCCTCCCTACGAGCAGTACTTC. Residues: CSVGSGRPPYEQYF.

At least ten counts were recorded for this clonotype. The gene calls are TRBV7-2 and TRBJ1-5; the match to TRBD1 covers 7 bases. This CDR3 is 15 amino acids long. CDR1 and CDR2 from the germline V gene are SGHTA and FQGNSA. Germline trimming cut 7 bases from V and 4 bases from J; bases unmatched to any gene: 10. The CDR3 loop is CASTPGGGPNQPQHF. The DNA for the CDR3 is TGTGCCAGCACCCCAGGGGGAGGGCCTAATCAGCCCCAGCATTTT.

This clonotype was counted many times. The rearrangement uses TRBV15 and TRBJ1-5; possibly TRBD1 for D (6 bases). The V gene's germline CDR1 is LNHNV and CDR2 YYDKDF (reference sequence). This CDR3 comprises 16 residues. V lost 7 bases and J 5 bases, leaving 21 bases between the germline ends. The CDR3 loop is CATKNMIQGRYQPQHF. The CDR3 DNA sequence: TGTGCCACCAAAAATATGATACAGGGAAGGTATCAGCCCCAGCATTTT.

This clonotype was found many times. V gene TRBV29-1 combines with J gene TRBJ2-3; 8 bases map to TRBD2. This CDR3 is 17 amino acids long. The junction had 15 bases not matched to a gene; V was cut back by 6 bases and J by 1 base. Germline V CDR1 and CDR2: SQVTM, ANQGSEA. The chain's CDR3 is CSVETSDLRGGTDTQYF. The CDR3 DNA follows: TGCAGCGTGGAGACTAGCGACCTCAGGGGAGGCACAGATACGCAGTATTTT.

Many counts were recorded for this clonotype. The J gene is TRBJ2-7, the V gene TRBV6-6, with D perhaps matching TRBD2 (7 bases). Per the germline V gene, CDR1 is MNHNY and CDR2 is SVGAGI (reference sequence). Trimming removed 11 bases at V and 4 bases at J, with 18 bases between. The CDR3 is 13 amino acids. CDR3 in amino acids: CAGSGGTLYEQYF. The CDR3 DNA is TGTGCCGGATCCGGGGGGACACTTTACGAGCAGTACTTC.